The 25 T cell receptor beta chains in this list originate from one sample, sequenced in a study of blood T cells in healthy people across ages. A second PCR, run for roughly 7 to 11 cycles, used a sample-barcoded 5' primer plus a J-beta primer mix. Via MiXCR, TCRdb re-called the 5' RACE reads, giving one row per CDR3 protein. This table holds some 1,000,000 distinct CDR3 sequences, approximately 25% found once. These data also formed part of another study, on T cells of mothers and their children.

The specimen was blood. The origin of the receptors is a girl under 10 years old in good health.

This clonotype has only a few counts. The chain joins TRBV3-1 to TRBJ2-3; the D gene is possibly TRBD2 (5 bases). Trimming took off 5 bases at V and 7 bases at J, with 7 bases between the two ends. Germline CDR1 reads LGHDT; CDR2 reads YNNKEL (reference sequence). The length of the CDR3 is 11 residues. This CDR3 reads CASSTGNTQYF. The DNA for the CDR3 is TGTGCCAGCAGCACGGGGAATACGCAGTATTTT.

In this sample, this clonotype turned up a few times. V and J are TRBV25-1 and TRBJ1-1; D remains ambiguous. Germline V gene data show CDR1 as MGHDK and CDR2 as SYGVNS. The CDR3 sequence is 11 residues long. V dropped 4 bases and J dropped 7 bases, with 7 bases sitting between them. DNA of the CDR3: TGTGCCAGCAGTGGGCCTAATGAAGCTTTCTTT. It codes for CASSGPNEAFF.

The genes are TRBV15 and TRBJ1-1, with TRBD1 identical over 8 bases. Germline V CDR1 and CDR2: LNHNV, YYDKDF (reference sequence). CDR3 length: 15 amino acids. Trimming took 5 bases from V and 1 from J; bases not matched to a gene: 6. The CDR3 spells CATSGLTGENTEAFF. CDR3 DNA: TGTGCCACCAGCGGATTGACAGGGGAGAACACTGAAGCTTTCTTT.

The chain is built from TRBV28 and TRBJ2-7; TRBD2 might be the D (5 bases). The germline CDR1 and CDR2 sequences are MDHEN and SYDVKM. The CDR3 consists of 14 residues. Trimming cost V 4 bases and J 5 bases, with 15 bases left between them. The CDR3 DNA reads as TGTGCCAGCAGTTCACTAGATACGGGGAACGAGCAGTACTTC. It yields the protein CASSSLDTGNEQYF.

The DNA of the CDR3 is TGTGCCAGCAGCCAAGCGGGGAGATCGAATGAGCAGTTCTTC. This codes for CASSQAGRSNEQFF. This chain joins TRBV14 and TRBJ2-1; D possibly corresponds to TRBD2 (5 bases). CDR3 length: 14 residues. The ends were cut back, 1 base at V and 7 bases at J, with 11 bases in the middle. Germline loops: CDR1 SGHDN, CDR2 FVKESK.

This clonotype was counted ten times or more. This chain links TRBV2 with TRBJ2-2; 7 positions agree with TRBD2. There are 16 residues in the CDR3. V shed 7 bases and J 4 bases; nucleotides not matched to a gene: 12. Germline V CDR1 and CDR2: SNHLY, FYNNEI. The CDR3 nucleotides are TGTGCCAGCACCTCGTGGGCGGGAGCGAGCACCGGGGAGCTGTTTTTT. As protein: CASTSWAGASTGELFF.

In its sample, this clonotype was seen a few times. This rearrangement joins TRBV12-3 or TRBV12-4 to TRBJ2-5, with TRBD1 matching over 9 bases. The end of the DNA is better explained by TRBJ2-1, so the J call may be wrong. This CDR3 spans 15 amino acids. The CDR3 loop is CASSPTGTGSNEQFF. Written as DNA, the CDR3 is TGTGCCAGCAGCCCTACCGGGACAGGGAGCAATGAGCAGTTCTTC.

The chain links TRBV27 to TRBJ2-3; tentatively, D is TRBD2 (5 bases). The CDR3 runs to 15 residues. Germline CDR1 reads MNHEY; CDR2 reads SMNVEV (reference sequence). Trimming removed 2 bases from V and 4 bases from J, with 13 bases in between. In nucleotides, the CDR3 is TGTGCCAGCAGTTTAGGTGGCGGGTACTCAGATACGCAGTATTTT. It codes for CASSLGGGYSDTQYF.

The J gene is TRBJ1-5, the V gene TRBV5-1; tentative D call: TRBD1 (5 bases). V was pared by 4 bases and J by 4 bases, with 9 bases between. The germline CDR1 and CDR2 sequences are SGHRS and YFSETQ. The CDR3 is 13 residues long. The DNA of the CDR3 is TGCGCCAGCAGCCGGGGGGAAAATCAGCCCCAGCATTTT. Translated: CASSRGENQPQHF.

This clonotype was detected once. V usage is TRBV5-5 and J usage is TRBJ2-5; the D is unclear. The J call could be wrong; TRBJ2-7 is a better fit for the DNA end. Per germline, CDR1 SGHKS and CDR2 YYEKEE (reference sequence). This CDR3 has 15 amino acids. CDR3 protein: CASSFTETDGYEQYF. The CDR3 coding sequence is TGTGCCAGCAGCTTCACCGAGACCGACGGCTACGAGCAGTACTTC.

The rearrangement joins TRBV6-2 or TRBV6-3 to TRBJ1-1; D is undetermined. This CDR3 spans 12 amino acids. Germline assignment: CDR1 MNHEY and CDR2 SVGEGT. With 2 bases removed from V and 7 bases from J, the gap between germline ends came to 8 bases. The chain's CDR3 is CASSYGRGEAFF. The CDR3 DNA reads as TGTGCCAGCAGTTACGGGAGAGGTGAAGCTTTCTTT.

In this sample, this clonotype turned up once. The DNA for the CDR3 is TGTGCCAGCAGCGTCGCCCCCGGGACAGGAAATGAAAAACTGTTTTTT. Protein product: CASSVAPGTGNEKLFF. The V and J genes are TRBV9 and TRBJ1-4; TRBD1 matches at 8 bases. The trim removed 2 bases at V and 5 bases at J, leaving 8 bases unmatched. Germline assignment: CDR1 SGDLS and CDR2 YYNGEE. The CDR3 runs 16 residues. The full variable domain, with the rest looked up from reference TRBV9 and TRBJ1-4, is DSGVTQTPKHLITATGQRVTLRCSPRSGDLSVYWYQQSLDQGLQFLIQYYNGEERAKGNILERFSAQQFPDLHSELNLSSLELGDSALYFCASSVAPGTGNEKLFFGSGTQLSVL.

The rearrangement joins TRBV20-1 to TRBJ2-1, with 7 nucleotides matching TRBD2. CDR3 length: 15 residues. Germline V gene lookup returns CDR1 DFQATT and CDR2 SNEGSKA (reference sequence). V dropped 0 bases and J dropped 1; count of bases not matched to a gene: 3. CDR3 loop: CSARDASGSYNEQFF. In DNA, the CDR3 is TGCAGTGCTAGAGATGCTAGCGGATCCTACAATGAGCAGTTCTTC.

In its sample, this clonotype was seen a few times. This chain uses TRBV5-1 with TRBJ2-2, with 8 bases lining up with TRBD1. V shed 1 base and J 4 bases; nucleotides not matched to a gene: 6. From germline, CDR1 is SGHRS and CDR2 YFSETQ. The CDR3 consists of 16 residues. The DNA for the CDR3 is TGCGCCAGCAGCTTGCAGCAGGGGGCGAGCACCGGGGAGCTGTTTTTT. Amino acid sequence: CASSLQQGASTGELFF.

The V gene is TRBV28, the J gene TRBJ2-1; 14 bases agree with TRBD2. Germline CDR1 MDHEN, CDR2 SYDVKM. The CDR3 extends over 19 amino acids. V was pared by 4 bases and J by 4 bases, with 12 bases of the junction left unmatched. The CDR3 is CASSSLLTSGRADYNEQFF. In DNA, the CDR3 is TGTGCCAGCAGTTCCCTGTTGACTAGCGGGAGGGCCGATTACAATGAGCAGTTCTTC.

This chain links TRBV28 with TRBJ2-6; 7 bases are a match to TRBD1. Germline V gives CDR1 MDHEN, CDR2 SYDVKM. The CDR3 loop spans 17 amino acids. V lost 6 bases and J lost 2; bases outside the gene matches: 10. CDR3 coding DNA: TGTGCCAGCAGAACGACAGGGTATTCGGCTGGGGCCAACGTCCTGACTTTC. Protein product: CASRTTGYSAGANVLTF.

The chain joins TRBV28 to TRBJ2-3, with D hard to call. The germline V and J ends were trimmed by 5 bases and 7 bases, with 13 bases remaining between them. The CDR3 totals 13 residues. Germline loops: CDR1 MDHEN, CDR2 SYDVKM. The CDR3 reads CASSPRSPHTQYF. CDR3 DNA: TGTGCCAGCAGTCCCCGGTCTCCTCATACGCAGTATTTT.

This clonotype was observed a few times. The chain is built from TRBV5-1 and TRBJ1-2; no firm D call. This CDR3 contains 15 residues. In germline, CDR1 is SGHRS, CDR2 YFSETQ. Trimming shortened V by 1 base and J by 8 bases, and 18 bases separated the two germline ends. CDR3 protein: CASSLTAPPLKGYTF. Written as DNA, the CDR3 is TGCGCCAGCAGCTTGACGGCTCCACCCCTGAAGGGCTACACCTTC.

The chain uses TRBV18 and TRBJ2-3; 7 bases match TRBD2. The CDR3 totals 14 residues. The junction had 7 bases not matched to a gene; V was cut back by 8 bases and J by 2 bases. Germline CDR1 and CDR2: KGHSH and LQKENI. The CDR3 reads CASGGGGATDTQYF. CDR3 DNA: TGTGCCAGCGGAGGCGGGGGAGCCACAGATACGCAGTATTTT.

The V call is TRBV20-1, the J call TRBJ1-5; 9 bases align to TRBD1. The junction had 3 bases not matched to a gene; V was cut back by 3 bases and J by 3 bases. The CDR3 is 14 amino acids. The germline V gene has CDR1 DFQATT and CDR2 SNEGSKA (reference sequence). The CDR3 region has the DNA TGCAGTGCTAGGGGGGACAGGGCCAATCAGCCCCAGCATTTT. Protein: CSARGDRANQPQHF.

The table lists this clonotype with a few counts. Mismatch with germline at one junction end may stem from a read error. The chain recombines TRBV5-6 with TRBJ2-1; the D gene is possibly TRBD2 (5 bases). CDR1 and CDR2 from the germline V gene are SGHDT and YYEEEE. The length of the CDR3 is 12 residues. CDR3 bases: TGTGCCAGCAGCTTGGGCGTTTTAGCGTCGGAATTC. Amino acid sequence: CASSLGVLASEF.

This clonotype is a singleton in its sample. The chain carries TRBV20-1 and TRBJ1-1; D gene unclear. Germline-derived CDR1 and CDR2 are DFQATT and SNEGSKA (reference sequence). Trimming removed 5 bases from V and 5 bases from J, with 15 bases in between. This CDR3 contains 13 residues. CDR3 nucleotide sequence: TGCAGTGCTTGGGGATTCCTGGGGACTGAAGCTTTCTTT. This encodes CSAWGFLGTEAFF.

This clonotype has only a few counts. The chain carries TRBV28 and TRBJ2-5; unclear D gene. The CDR3 extends over 13 amino acids. Germline CDR1 MDHEN, CDR2 SYDVKM. The germline V and J ends were trimmed by 4 bases and 1 base, with 7 bases remaining between them. CDR3: CASSSRLQETQYF. Written as DNA, the CDR3 is TGTGCCAGCAGTTCGCGGCTCCAAGAGACCCAGTACTTC.

This clonotype has a handful of counts. The V call is TRBV6-2 or TRBV6-3, the J call TRBJ2-7; no clear D gene. Per germline, CDR1 MNHEY and CDR2 SVGEGT. This CDR3 is 9 amino acids long. The V end lost 10 bases, the J end lost 3 bases, and 4 bases lay between the germline ends. CDR3 DNA: TGTGCCAACTACTACGAGCAGTACTTC. Protein product: CANYYEQYF.

With respect to this clonotype: Likely a read error: the CDR3 ends without its conserved phenylalanine or tryptophan. The V and J genes are TRBV15 and TRBJ2-5; D remains ambiguous. The J call may be in error: the DNA end matches TRBJ2-1 better. The germline CDR1 and CDR2 sequences are LNHNV and YYDKDF (reference sequence). This CDR3 is built from 13 residues. The CDR3 is CATSIPGFLEQFL. The CDR3, as DNA: TGTGCCACCAGCATTCCGGGCTTCCTTGAGCAGTTCCTC.